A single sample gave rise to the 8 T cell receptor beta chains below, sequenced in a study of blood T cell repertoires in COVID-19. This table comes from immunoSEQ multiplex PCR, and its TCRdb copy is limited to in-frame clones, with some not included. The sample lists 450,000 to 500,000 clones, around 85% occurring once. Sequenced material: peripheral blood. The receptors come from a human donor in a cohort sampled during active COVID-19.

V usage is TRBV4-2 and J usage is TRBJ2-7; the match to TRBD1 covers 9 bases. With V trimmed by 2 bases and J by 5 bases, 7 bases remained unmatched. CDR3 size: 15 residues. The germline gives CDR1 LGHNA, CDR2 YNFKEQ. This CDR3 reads CASSQTDRGRHEQYF. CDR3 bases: TGTGCCAGCAGCCAAACCGACAGGGGGAGGCACGAGCAGTACTTC.

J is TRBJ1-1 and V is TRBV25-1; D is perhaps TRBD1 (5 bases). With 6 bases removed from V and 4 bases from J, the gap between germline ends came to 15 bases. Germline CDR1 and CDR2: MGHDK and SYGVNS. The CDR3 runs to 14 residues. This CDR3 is CASRTDQGGTEAFF. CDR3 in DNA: TGTGCCAGCAGGACTGACCAGGGTGGCACTGAAGCTTTCTTT. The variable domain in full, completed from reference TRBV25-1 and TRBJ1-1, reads EADIYQTPRYLVIGTGKKITLECSQTMGHDKMYWYQQDPGMELHLIHYSYGVNSTEKGDLSSESTVSRIRTEHFPLTLESARPSHTSQYLCASRTDQGGTEAFFGQGTRLTVV.

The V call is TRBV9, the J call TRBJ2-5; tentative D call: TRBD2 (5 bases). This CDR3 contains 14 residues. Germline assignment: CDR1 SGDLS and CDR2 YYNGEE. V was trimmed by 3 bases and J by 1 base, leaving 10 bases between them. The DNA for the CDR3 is TGTGCCAGCAGCGCCTCCGGGGTCCAAGAGACCCAGTACTTC. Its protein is CASSASGVQETQYF.

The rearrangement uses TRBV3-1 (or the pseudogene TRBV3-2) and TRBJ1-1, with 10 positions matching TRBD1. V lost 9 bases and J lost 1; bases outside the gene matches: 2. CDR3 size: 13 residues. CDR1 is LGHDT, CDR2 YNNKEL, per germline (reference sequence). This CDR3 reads CASGDRGNTEAFF. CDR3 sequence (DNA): TGTGCCAGTGGGGACAGGGGGAACACTGAAGCTTTCTTT.

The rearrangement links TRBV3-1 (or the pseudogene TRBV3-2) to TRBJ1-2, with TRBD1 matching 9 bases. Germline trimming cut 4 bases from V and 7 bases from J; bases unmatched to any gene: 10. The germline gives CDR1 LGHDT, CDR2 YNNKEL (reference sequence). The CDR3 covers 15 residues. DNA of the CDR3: TGTGCCAGCAGCCCTCCGACAGGGGGAATTGCTGGCTACACCTTC. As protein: CASSPPTGGIAGYTF.

The CDR3: CASSISPGVHGYTF. CDR3 nucleotides: TGTGCCAGTAGTATTTCCCCAGGGGTGCATGGCTACACCTTC. The chain links TRBV19 to TRBJ1-2, with D possibly matching TRBD1 (6 bases). CDR3 length: 14 amino acids. V was shortened by 3 bases and J by 6 bases, with 14 bases between the two germline ends. Germline assignment: CDR1 LNHDA and CDR2 SQIVND (reference sequence). Variable domain in full (rest from reference TRBV19 and TRBJ1-2): DGGITQSPKYLFRKEGQNVTLSCEQNLNHDAMYWYRQDPGQGLRLIYYSQIVNDFQKGDIAEGYSVSREKKESFPLTVTSAQKNPTAFYLCASSISPGVHGYTFGSGTRLTVV.

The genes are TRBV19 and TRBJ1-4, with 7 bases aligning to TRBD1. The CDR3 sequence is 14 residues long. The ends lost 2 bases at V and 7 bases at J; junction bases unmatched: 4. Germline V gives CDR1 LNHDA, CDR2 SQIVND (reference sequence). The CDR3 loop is CASSIRGRVEKLFF. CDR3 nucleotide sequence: TGTGCCAGTAGTATAAGGGGGCGAGTTGAAAAACTGTTTTTT.

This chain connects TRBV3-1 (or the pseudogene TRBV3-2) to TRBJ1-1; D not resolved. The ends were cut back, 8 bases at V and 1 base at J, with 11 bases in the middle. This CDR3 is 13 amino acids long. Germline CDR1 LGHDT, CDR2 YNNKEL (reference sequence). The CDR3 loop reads CASSPYRNTEAFF. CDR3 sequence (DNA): TGTGCCAGCTCCCCCTACAGGAACACTGAAGCTTTCTTT.